Listed below are T cell receptor beta chains from one sample, sequenced in a study of CD8 T cells in ankylosing spondylitis. TCRdb fed the 5' RACE reads into MiXCR, producing one record per CDR3 protein. Of under 450,000 distinct CDR3 sequences listed, over 15% are singletons. The specimen sequenced was blood, either unsorted or a sorted T cell fraction (not recorded which). All receptors derive from a male donor with ankylosing spondylitis. The CDR3 runs from the conserved cysteine through the conserved F or W. The D gene is left open where the match is weak. Size is stated for part of the rows, as once, few or many counts, or as a class when the clone is expanded.

D	size	V	J	DNA	CDR3
NA	few	TRBV7-9	TRBJ2-7	TGTGCCAGCAGCCCCCAGGGGGGGTCCTACGAGCAGTACTTC	CASSPQGGSYEQYF
NA	few	TRBV7-9	TRBJ1-2	TGTGCCAGCAGCATCGGGGGAGCTAACTATGGCTACACCTTC	CASSIGGANYGYTF
NA	many	TRBV5-1	TRBJ2-1	TGCGCCAGCAGCGGGGGAGGAACCTACAATGAGCAGTTCTTC	CASSGGGTYNEQFF
NA	many	TRBV7-9	TRBJ1-6	TGTGCCAGCGATGTTAACCCTAATTCACCCCTCCACTTT	CASDVNPNSPLHF
TRBD2	few	TRBV5-1	TRBJ2-1	TGCGCCAGCAGCTTACCAGCGGGAGTATACAATGAGCAGTTCTTC	CASSLPAGVYNEQFF
NA	many	TRBV5-5	TRBJ2-7	TGTGCCAGCAGCTTTGTTTTGGACGAGCAGTACTTC	CASSFVLDEQYF
TRBD1	NA	TRBV18	TRBJ2-7	TGTGCCAGCTCACCTGACAGGGGCTCCTACGAGCAGTACTTC	CASSPDRGSYEQYF
NA	NA	TRBV12-3/TRBV12-4	TRBJ2-1	TGTGCCAGCACCTCCGACTACAATGAGCAGTTCTTC	CASTSDYNEQFF
TRBD1	NA	TRBV28	TRBJ1-1	TGTGCCAGCAGTTTACCCGGACAGGGGAGCCTAGCTTTCTTT	CASSLPGQGSLAFF
NA	few	TRBV3-1	TRBJ2-7	TGTGCCAGCAGCCAAGGTTCCCAAGCGGGCTCCCTGGGCTACGAGCAGTACTTC	CASSQGSQAGSLGYEQYF
NA	NA	TRBV18	TRBJ1-1	TGTGCCAGCTCACCTCAGAGCATGAACACTGAAGCTTTCTTT	CASSPQSMNTEAFF
NA	many	TRBV4-2	TRBJ1-4	TGTGCCAGCAGCCAAGAAAGGGGATCCGGTGAAAAACTGTTTTTT	CASSQERGSGEKLFF
NA	few	TRBV20-1	TRBJ2-5	TGCAGTGCTTGGCCGCCTAGTGCCCAAGAGACCCAGTACTTC	CSAWPPSAQETQYF
TRBD1	NA	TRBV3-1	TRBJ2-7	TGTGCCAGCAGTCGGACAGGGAACGAGCAGTACTTC	CASSRTGNEQYF
TRBD2	NA	TRBV2	TRBJ2-1	TGTGCCAGCACCCTGGGGAGGGCTACCTACAATGAGCAGTTCTTC	CASTLGRATYNEQFF
TRBD2	many	TRBV6-1	TRBJ2-2	TGTGCCAGCAACCGGGGGGGGTCGAACACCGGGGAGCTGTTTTTT	CASNRGGSNTGELFF
TRBD2	many	TRBV5-1	TRBJ2-1	TGCGCCAGCAGCTTGGGGACTAGCGGGGGGAGTGAGCAGTTCTTC	CASSLGTSGGSEQFF
NA	many	TRBV5-1	TRBJ2-2	TGCGCCAGCAGCACGGGACTTCCTGGGGAGCTGTTTTTT	CASSTGLPGELFF
TRBD2	NA	TRBV12-3/TRBV12-4	TRBJ2-5	TGTGCCAGCGGGGGGGGGGAGCGGGGTCTGCGGCAAGAGACCCAGTACTTC	CASGGGERGLRQETQYF
TRBD1	many	TRBV7-2	TRBJ1-4	TGTGCCAGCAGCTCTTCCGGGACAGGATATGAAAAACTGTTTTTT	CASSSSGTGYEKLFF
TRBD2	NA	TRBV6-1	TRBJ2-7	TGTGCCAGCAGCAGACTAGCGGGAGCGGTCGGTGAGCAGTACTTC	CASSRLAGAVGEQYF